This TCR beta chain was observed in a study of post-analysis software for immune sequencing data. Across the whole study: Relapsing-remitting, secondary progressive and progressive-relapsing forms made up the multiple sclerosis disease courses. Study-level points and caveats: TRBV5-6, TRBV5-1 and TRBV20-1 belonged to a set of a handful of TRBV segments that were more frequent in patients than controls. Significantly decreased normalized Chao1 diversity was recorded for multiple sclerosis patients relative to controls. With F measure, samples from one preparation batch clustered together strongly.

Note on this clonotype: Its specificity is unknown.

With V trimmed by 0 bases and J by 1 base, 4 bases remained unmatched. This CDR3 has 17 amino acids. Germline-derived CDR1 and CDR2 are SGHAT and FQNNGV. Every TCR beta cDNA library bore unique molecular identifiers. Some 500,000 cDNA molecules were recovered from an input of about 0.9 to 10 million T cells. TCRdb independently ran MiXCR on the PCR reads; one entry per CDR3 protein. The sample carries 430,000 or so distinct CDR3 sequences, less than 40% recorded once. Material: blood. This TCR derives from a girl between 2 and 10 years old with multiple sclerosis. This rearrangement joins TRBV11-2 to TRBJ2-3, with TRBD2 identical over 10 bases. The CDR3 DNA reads TGTGCCAGCAGCTTAGAGGGTCTAGCGGGAGGCACAGATACGCAGTATTTT. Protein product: CASSLEGLAGGTDTQYF.